Below are 21 T cell receptor beta chains sequenced from a single sample in a study of blood T cell repertoires in COVID-19. The data were produced by immunoSEQ multiplex PCR, yet TCRdb's version contains in-frame clones alone and is incomplete. The table has roughly 300,000 clones, approximately 86% seen once; the top ten hold almost 9.5%. Sequencing was carried out using peripheral blood. Source of these receptors: a man in his late teens or twenties with active or convalescent COVID-19.

This chain uses TRBV18 with TRBJ1-2; no clear D gene. The CDR3 sequence is 16 residues long. The germline V gene has CDR1 KGHSH and CDR2 LQKENI. V lost 2 bases and J lost 0, with 13 bases in between. DNA for the CDR3: TGTGCCAGCTCACCATCCGTGCTTTTAGCTAACTATGGCTACACCTTC. Translating gives CASSPSVLLANYGYTF.

The rearrangement joins TRBV27 to TRBJ1-1, with D possibly being TRBD1 (6 bases). CDR1 and CDR2 (germline): MNHEY, SMNVEV (reference sequence). This CDR3 has 12 amino acids. V was clipped by 2 bases and J by 11 bases, with 12 bases between them. The CDR3 nucleotides are TGTGCCAGCAGTTTAACGGGACACTTCGCTTTCTTT. Its translation: CASSLTGHFAFF.

The chain links TRBV2 to TRBJ2-3; 11 nucleotides match TRBD2. Germline V CDR1 and CDR2: SNHLY, FYNNEI. This CDR3 comprises 17 residues. The V gene end was trimmed by 5 bases and the J gene end by 2 bases; junction bases not matched to a gene: 9. The CDR3 loop is CASSTLAGGGLTDTQYF. As DNA, the CDR3 is TGTGCCAGCAGTACTCTAGCGGGGGGCGGCCTCACAGATACGCAGTATTTT.

The V call is TRBV12-3 or TRBV12-4, the J call TRBJ1-1; D not certain. This CDR3 comprises 10 residues. With 6 bases removed from V and 6 bases from J, the gap between germline ends came to 5 bases. CDR3 loop: CASRSAEAFF. The CDR3 nucleotides read TGTGCCAGCAGGAGTGCTGAAGCTTTCTTT.

The chain links TRBV29-1 to TRBJ2-2; 8 nucleotides align to TRBD1. J lost 1 base, V lost 6 bases, and 4 bases had no gene match. From germline, CDR1 is SQVTM and CDR2 ANQGSEA. The CDR3 is 14 residues long. The CDR3 region has the DNA TGCAGCGTAACCGACAGGGGGAACACCGGGGAGCTGTTTTTT. Translated, it gives CSVTDRGNTGELFF.

This chain links TRBV20-1 with TRBJ1-4; D gene uncertain. In germline, CDR1 is DFQATT, CDR2 SNEGSKA (reference sequence). The CDR3 has 13 residues. V was pared by 3 bases and J by 5 bases, with 10 bases between. DNA of the CDR3: TGCAGTGCTAGTGACACCAGAAATGAAAAACTGTTTTTT. It is translated as CSASDTRNEKLFF.

This chain joins TRBV10-3 and TRBJ1-1; tentative D call: TRBD1 (5 bases). From germline, CDR1 is ENHRY and CDR2 SYGVKD. The CDR3 length is 14 residues. V dropped 4 bases and J dropped 1 base, with 10 bases sitting between them. CDR3 residues: CAISAGRENTEAFF. The CDR3 coding sequence is TGTGCCATCAGTGCGGGCAGGGAGAACACTGAAGCTTTCTTT.

The chain recombines TRBV6-5 with TRBJ2-5, with 11 bases fitting TRBD2. Germline V gives CDR1 MNHEY, CDR2 SVGAGI. V lost 4 bases to trimming and J lost 2 bases; unmatched junction nucleotides: 6. This CDR3 is 16 amino acids long. The DNA of the CDR3 is TGTGCCAGCAGTTGGGGGGGACTAGCGGAACAAGAGACCCAGTACTTC. It codes for CASSWGGLAEQETQYF.

J is TRBJ2-2 and V is TRBV6-5; D gene ambiguous. The CDR3 has 11 amino acids. The V gene's germline CDR1 is MNHEY and CDR2 SVGAGI. V was shortened by 4 bases and J by 6 bases, with 3 bases between the two germline ends. The CDR3 here is CASSSSGELFF. For the CDR3, the DNA is TGTGCCAGCAGTTCATCCGGGGAGCTGTTTTTT.

The genes are TRBV2 and TRBJ1-2; TRBD1 might be the D (5 bases). There are 15 residues in the CDR3. The germline V gene has CDR1 SNHLY and CDR2 FYNNEI. Trimming pared 1 base from V and 4 bases from J, leaving 13 bases between. The CDR3 nucleotides read TGTGCCAGCAGTGAAGGAACAGGTACTGGCTATGGCTACACCTTC. Translating gives CASSEGTGTGYGYTF.

The chain carries TRBV9 and TRBJ1-2; 7 bases line up with TRBD1. The CDR3 sequence is 16 residues long. The germline CDR1 and CDR2 sequences are SGDLS and YYNGEE. V was pared by 3 bases and J by 3 bases, with 11 bases of the junction left unmatched. As DNA, the CDR3 is TGTGCCAGCAGCGACAGCACAGGGGCCCCCTACTATGGCTACACCTTC. It translates to CASSDSTGAPYYGYTF. Using reference TRBV9 and TRBJ1-2 for the parts outside the CDR3, the full variable domain is DSGVTQTPKHLITATGQRVTLRCSPRSGDLSVYWYQQSLDQGLQFLIQYYNGEERAKGNILERFSAQQFPDLHSELNLSSLELGDSALYFCASSDSTGAPYYGYTFGSGTRLTVV.

The chain is built from TRBV5-1 and TRBJ1-1, with 8 bases fitting TRBD1. This CDR3 comprises 19 residues. The germline V gene has CDR1 SGHRS and CDR2 YFSETQ. V lost 8 bases and J lost 1; bases outside the gene matches: 22. CDR3 sequence reads: CASYPRRAARGLPNTEAFF. The CDR3 DNA is TGCGCCAGTTATCCCCGCCGCGCGGCCAGGGGGCTACCGAACACTGAAGCTTTCTTT. The whole variable domain, remainder taken from reference TRBV5-1 and TRBJ1-1, is KAGVTQTPRYLIKTRGQQVTLSCSPISGHRSVSWYQQTPGQGLQFLFEYFSETQRNKGNFPGRFSGRQFSNSRSEMNVSTLELGDSALYLCASYPRRAARGLPNTEAFFGQGTRLTVV.

This sequence joins TRBV7-2 and TRBJ1-5; D unresolved. Germline lookup yields CDR1 SGHTA and CDR2 FQGNSA. V was clipped by 2 bases and J by 0 bases, with 8 bases between them. There are 15 residues in the CDR3. The DNA of the CDR3 is TGTGCCAGCAGCTTAACAGCCTTTAGCAATCAGCCCCAGCATTTT. Protein sequence: CASSLTAFSNQPQHF. Variable domain in full (rest from reference TRBV7-2 and TRBJ1-5): GAGVSQSPSNKVTEKGKDVELRCDPISGHTALYWYRQSLGQGLEFLIYFQGNSAPDKSGLPSDRFSAERTGGSVSTLTIQRTQQEDSAVYLCASSLTAFSNQPQHFGDGTRLSIL.

The chain employs TRBV5-1 and TRBJ1-1, with D unclear. The V gene's germline CDR1 is SGHRS and CDR2 YFSETQ. Trimming removed 6 bases from V and 3 bases from J, with 15 bases in between. The CDR3 loop spans 14 amino acids. CDR3 nucleotide sequence: TGCGCCAGCAATTTTGGGAGTATAGACACTGAAGCTTTCTTT. It is translated as CASNFGSIDTEAFF.

This chain uses TRBV3-1 (or the pseudogene TRBV3-2) with TRBJ1-1; D ambiguous. The length of the CDR3 is 14 residues. Germline-derived CDR1 and CDR2 are LGHDT and YNNKEL (reference sequence). V was trimmed by 3 bases and J by 3 bases, leaving 11 bases between them. The CDR3: CASSQVLTDTEAFF. The CDR3 nucleotides read TGTGCCAGCAGCCAGGTTCTCACAGACACTGAAGCTTTCTTT.

In this sample, this clone turned up once. The J gene is TRBJ2-7, the V gene TRBV19; 9 nucleotides align to TRBD1. The CDR3 loop spans 14 amino acids. The germline gives CDR1 LNHDA, CDR2 SQIVND (reference sequence). V gave up 3 bases and J gave up 0 bases; unmatched junction bases: 0. The CDR3 loop reads CASSMGQGSYEQYF. The CDR3 coding sequence is TGTGCCAGTAGTATGGGACAGGGCTCCTACGAGCAGTACTTC.

This chain joins TRBV6-5 and TRBJ2-7; 11 bases map to TRBD2. Trimming at V came to 4 bases and at J to 2 bases, leaving 1 base not matched to a gene. The CDR3 runs to 14 residues. Germline V lookup: CDR1 MNHEY, CDR2 SVGAGI. The CDR3 DNA is TGTGCCAGCAGTTTTAGCGGGGGGGCCTACGAGCAGTACTTC. It yields the protein CASSFSGGAYEQYF.

CDR3 protein: CASSQSRGDTEAFF. For the CDR3, the DNA is TGCGCCAGCAGCCAATCGCGGGGGGACACTGAAGCTTTCTTT. V and J are TRBV4-1 and TRBJ1-1, with D perhaps matching TRBD1 (5 bases). The length of the CDR3 is 14 residues. Germline V lookup: CDR1 MGHRA, CDR2 YSYEKL. V was cut by 2 bases and J by 3 bases, with 10 bases left in between.

The sample holds a few counts of this clone. The genes are TRBV6-1 and TRBJ2-1; a possible D gene is TRBD2 (7 bases). V lost 3 bases and J 2 bases, leaving 11 bases between the germline ends. The V gene's germline CDR1 is MNHNS and CDR2 SASEGT. The CDR3 runs to 15 residues. As DNA, the CDR3 is TGTGCCAGCAGTGAGGGGGGGGCGGCCTACAATGAGCAGTTCTTC. It is translated as CASSEGGAAYNEQFF.

This sequence joins TRBV5-1 and TRBJ1-1; the match to TRBD1 covers 7 bases. V lost 4 bases, J lost 7 bases, and 10 bases stayed unmatched. CDR3 length: 14 residues. Germline loops: CDR1 SGHRS, CDR2 YFSETQ. As DNA, the CDR3 is TGCGCCAGCAGCAAATCAAGACAGGGTCTTGAAGCTTTCTTT. This encodes CASSKSRQGLEAFF. Based on the CDR3 plus reference TRBV5-1 and TRBJ1-1, the full variable domain is KAGVTQTPRYLIKTRGQQVTLSCSPISGHRSVSWYQQTPGQGLQFLFEYFSETQRNKGNFPGRFSGRQFSNSRSEMNVSTLELGDSALYLCASSKSRQGLEAFFGQGTRLTVV.

This clone has a single count. The chain recombines TRBV11-2 with TRBJ2-7; the D gene is possibly TRBD1 (5 bases). V gave up 4 bases and J gave up 1 base, with 14 bases separating them. Germline V gives CDR1 SGHAT, CDR2 FQNNGV. This CDR3 spans 15 amino acids. The CDR3 is CASSYQYRSSYEQYF. In DNA form, the CDR3 reads TGTGCCAGCAGCTACCAGTACAGGTCTTCCTACGAGCAGTACTTC.